This passage covers 4 T cell receptor beta chains from one sample sequenced in a study of vaccination and CD4 T cells after COVID-19. As for treatment: roughly ten-day PBMC culture with coronavirus spike peptide pools or control peptides (ViraFEST assay). One should note that the unexposed donor's CD4+ T cells were collected before the COVID-19 pandemic (2011-2018). Sequenced with the Oncomine TCR Beta short-read assay was DNA taken from cultured CD4+ T cells. Using the QIAamp micro DNA kit, genomic DNA was extracted from the CD4+ T cells that had been cultured. TCRdb called the PCR reads again in MiXCR, with one record for every CDR3 protein. The sample has 7,500 to 10,000 distinct CDR3 sequences; roughly a third are singletons. Their antigen targets remain unknown. The sequenced sample was CD4+ T cells from blood, cultured in vitro. The receptors derive from a human donor in good health.

This clonotype was observed once. This chain joins TRBV9 and TRBJ1-5, with D perhaps TRBD1 (5 bases). This CDR3 comprises 15 residues. Germline CDR1 is SGDLS and CDR2 is YYNGEE. V lost 5 bases, J lost 5 bases, and 17 bases lay in between. The CDR3 nucleotides are TGTGCCAGCAGTCCTAGGGGCAGCCTCGATCAGCCCCAGCATTTT. Translating gives CASSPRGSLDQPQHF.

The V call is TRBV7-8, the J call TRBJ1-1; D not resolved. The CDR3 consists of 13 residues. Germline V gene sequence: CDR1 SGHVS, CDR2 FQNEAQ. The V gene lost 7 bases and the J gene lost 2 bases, with 11 bases spanning the gap. The CDR3 sequence: CASILLGNTEAFF. CDR3 nucleotide sequence: TGTGCCAGCATCCTTCTAGGTAACACTGAAGCTTTCTTT.

In its sample, this clonotype was seen a few times. The CDR3 reads CASRLQGGDYEQYF. Here the CDR3 DNA reads TGTGCCAGCAGGCTACAGGGTGGGGACTACGAGCAGTACTTC. The V call is TRBV27, the J call TRBJ2-7, with D possibly matching TRBD1 (6 bases). Trimming pared 6 bases from V and 3 bases from J, leaving 15 bases between. The CDR3 has 14 residues. Germline values: CDR1 MNHEY, CDR2 SMNVEV (reference sequence).

This clonotype was counted only a few times. The chain joins TRBV6-1 to TRBJ2-7, with TRBD1 matching 10 bases. The junction had 7 bases not matched to a gene; V was cut back by 5 bases and J by 3 bases. The germline V gene encodes CDR1 MNHNS and CDR2 SASEGT. The CDR3 spans 15 residues. The CDR3: CASSPIDRGRYEQYF. CDR3 coding DNA: TGTGCCAGCAGTCCGATAGACAGGGGGCGCTACGAGCAGTACTTC.